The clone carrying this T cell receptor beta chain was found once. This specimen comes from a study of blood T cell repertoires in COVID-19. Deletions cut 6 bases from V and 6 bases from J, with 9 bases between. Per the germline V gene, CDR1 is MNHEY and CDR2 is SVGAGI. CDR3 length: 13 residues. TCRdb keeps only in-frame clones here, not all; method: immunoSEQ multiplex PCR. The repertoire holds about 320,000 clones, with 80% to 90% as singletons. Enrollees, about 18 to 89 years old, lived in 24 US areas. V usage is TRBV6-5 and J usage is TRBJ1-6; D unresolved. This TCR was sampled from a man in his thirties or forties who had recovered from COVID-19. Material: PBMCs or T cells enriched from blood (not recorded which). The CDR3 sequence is CASRGGSNSPLHF. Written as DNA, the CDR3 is TGTGCCAGCAGGGGAGGTAGTAATTCACCCCTCCACTTT.